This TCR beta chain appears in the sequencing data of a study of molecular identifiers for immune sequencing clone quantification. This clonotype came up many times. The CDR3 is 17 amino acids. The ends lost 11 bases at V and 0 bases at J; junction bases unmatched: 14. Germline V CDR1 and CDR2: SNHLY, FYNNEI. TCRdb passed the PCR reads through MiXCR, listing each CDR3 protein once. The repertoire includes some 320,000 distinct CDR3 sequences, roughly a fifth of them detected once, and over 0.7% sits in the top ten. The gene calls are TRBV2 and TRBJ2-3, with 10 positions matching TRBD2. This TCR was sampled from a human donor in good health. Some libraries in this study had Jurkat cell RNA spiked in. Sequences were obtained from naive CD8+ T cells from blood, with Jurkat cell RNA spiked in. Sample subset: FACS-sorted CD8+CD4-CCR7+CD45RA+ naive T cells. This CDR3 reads CAAGPQRGGLSTDTQYF. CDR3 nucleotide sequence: TGTGCCGCCGGCCCCCAGCGGGGGGGCTTGAGCACAGATACGCAGTATTTT.